The 12 T cell receptor beta chains given below trace back to one sample, sequenced in a study of blood T cell repertoires in COVID-19. Assay used: immunoSEQ multiplex PCR; TCRdb lists only in-frame clones, some missing. Seen here are about 250,000 clones, over 75% observed once, and the top ten hold around 0.8%. The sample consisted of peripheral blood. The origin of the receptors is a woman in her twenties or thirties with acute or convalescent COVID-19.

The CDR3 protein is CASSPQSGGGNEQFF. CDR3 in DNA: TGTGCCAGCAGTCCCCAGTCGGGGGGAGGGAATGAGCAGTTCTTC. This chain connects TRBV6-5 to TRBJ2-1, with 7 bases identical to TRBD2. The V gene end was trimmed by 5 bases and the J gene end by 7 bases; junction bases not matched to a gene: 11. Germline V gene data show CDR1 as MNHEY and CDR2 as SVGAGI. This CDR3 comprises 15 residues.

The chain couples TRBV5-4 to TRBJ1-2; D is undetermined. Germline values: CDR1 SGHNT, CDR2 YYREEE (reference sequence). Trimming took off 1 base at V and 4 bases at J, with 17 bases between the two ends. This CDR3 region has 16 residues. The CDR3 region is CASSLPQGRGVYGYTF. The DNA for the CDR3 is TGTGCCAGCAGCTTGCCGCAAGGGCGCGGGGTCTATGGCTACACCTTC.

The chain recombines TRBV19 with TRBJ2-2; TRBD2 might be the D (6 bases). Trimming stripped 9 bases from V and 5 bases from J, with 22 bases between. The CDR3 extends over 16 amino acids. Germline loops: CDR1 LNHDA, CDR2 SQIVND (reference sequence). CDR3 protein: CASRILSGVGTGELFF. In DNA, the CDR3 is TGTGCCAGCAGAATCTTGTCGGGAGTCGGAACCGGGGAGCTGTTTTTT.

The chain is built from TRBV7-3 and TRBJ2-1, with 8 bases identical to TRBD2. This CDR3 contains 15 residues. J gave up 9 bases and V 3 bases, and 10 bases lay outside the gene matches. Germline loops: CDR1 SGHTA, CDR2 FQGTGA. CDR3 amino acids: CASSFGLAGNSEQFF. DNA for the CDR3: TGTGCCAGCAGCTTTGGACTAGCCGGGAACAGTGAGCAGTTCTTC.

J is TRBJ2-7 and V is TRBV7-2; 10 bases are shared with TRBD2. V was pared by 0 bases and J by 2 bases, with 4 bases of the junction left unmatched. This CDR3 has 16 residues. Germline values: CDR1 SGHTA, CDR2 FQGNSA. The CDR3 sequence: CASSLARLAGTYEQYF. DNA of the CDR3: TGTGCCAGCAGCTTAGCCCGACTAGCGGGCACCTACGAGCAGTACTTC.

The chain joins TRBV6-6 to TRBJ2-7, with 7 bases lining up with TRBD1. Germline-derived CDR1 and CDR2 are MNHNY and SVGAGI (reference sequence). With V trimmed by 4 bases and J by 2 bases, 8 bases remained unmatched. The CDR3 spans 15 residues. The CDR3 nucleotides read TGTGCCAGCAGTTTAAGGGGGCAAGGTACCTACGAGCAGTACTTC. It encodes CASSLRGQGTYEQYF.

The V call is TRBV7-8, the J call TRBJ1-5; the match to TRBD1 covers 8 bases. The V gene end was trimmed by 3 bases and the J gene end by 7 bases; junction bases not matched to a gene: 5. The germline gives CDR1 SGHVS, CDR2 FQNEAQ. The CDR3 runs to 14 residues. CDR3 sequence: CASSFGQGEQPQHF. The CDR3 nucleotides read TGTGCCAGCAGCTTCGGACAGGGCGAGCAGCCCCAGCATTTT.

The chain uses TRBV7-3 and TRBJ2-7, with 11 bases matching TRBD2. Losses at the gene ends were 5 bases for V and 4 bases for J; bases not matched to a gene: 16. CDR3 length: 18 amino acids. CDR1 SGHTA and CDR2 FQGTGA come from the germline V gene. Written as DNA, the CDR3 is TGTGCCAGCAGCATACAAAAATACCAACTAGCGGGAGATTACGAGCAGTACTTC. Translated: CASSIQKYQLAGDYEQYF.

The chain uses TRBV5-8 and TRBJ2-7; weak D call: TRBD2 (6 bases). Germline values: CDR1 SGHTS, CDR2 YDEGEE. The V and J ends lost 1 base and 5 bases respectively, with 7 bases between them. The CDR3 length is 12 residues. DNA of the CDR3: TGTGCCAGCAGCTTGAGACTAGACGAGCAGTACTTC. Translation: CASSLRLDEQYF. The whole variable domain, filled in from reference TRBV5-8 and TRBJ2-7, reads EAGVTQSPTHLIKTRGQQATLRCSPISGHTSVYWYQQALGLGLQFLLWYDEGEERNRGNFPPRFSGRQFPNYSSELNVNALELEDSALYLCASSLRLDEQYFGPGTRLTVT.

The chain recombines TRBV9 with TRBJ2-3; a weak D match, TRBD2 (5 bases). This CDR3 contains 16 residues. Trimming removed 3 bases from V and 1 base from J, with 15 bases in between. CDR1 SGDLS and CDR2 YYNGEE come from the germline V gene. CDR3 nucleotide sequence: TGTGCCAGCAGCGCTCCGACTAAGGGCCGCACAGATACGCAGTATTTT. The encoded protein is CASSAPTKGRTDTQYF.

The chain is built from TRBV29-1 and TRBJ2-7, with 8 bases matching TRBD2. From germline, CDR1 is SQVTM and CDR2 ANQGSEA. V lost 0 bases and J lost 3; bases outside the gene matches: 10. The CDR3 runs to 16 residues. The CDR3 sequence: CSVEDWRTGGDYEQYF. As DNA, the CDR3 is TGCAGCGTTGAAGATTGGAGGACGGGGGGGGACTACGAGCAGTACTTC.

The chain employs TRBV28 and TRBJ1-2, with D perhaps matching TRBD1 (6 bases). Germline CDR1 is MDHEN and CDR2 is SYDVKM. This CDR3 has 13 residues. V lost 6 bases and J 7 bases, leaving 15 bases between the germline ends. CDR3 sequence reads: CASRLTGVAGYTF. CDR3 sequence (DNA): TGTGCCAGCAGGCTGACAGGAGTCGCTGGCTACACCTTC.